Here is one TCR beta chain with its context. This record comes from a study of tumor T cells in aggressive B-cell lymphoma. Germline V lookup: CDR1 SEHNR, CDR2 FQNEAQ (reference sequence). Trimming cost V 1 base and J 0 bases, with 7 bases left between them. The CDR3 spans 15 residues. Sequenced by immunoSEQ multiplex PCR; TCRdb stores in-frame clones only, minus some. The sample comprises 2,100 or so clones, 90% of which are singletons, and approximately 3.2% rests with the top ten. The chain has TRBV7-9 and TRBJ1-5, with D uncertain. Sequencing was performed on tumor tissue. This receptor was taken from an adult with diffuse large B cell lymphoma. The CDR3 DNA sequence: TGTGCCAGCAGCTTAGACATTTATAGCAATCAGCCCCAGCATTTT. Protein sequence: CASSLDIYSNQPQHF.